One sample yielded the 20 T cell receptor beta chains listed below, sequenced in a study of identical twins. One entry per CDR3 protein, called by TCRdb with MiXCR from the 5' RACE reads. The table records around 1.7 million distinct CDR3 sequences, under 35% of them present only once. Sequencing was done on a sample of cord blood. These receptors all come from a newborn girl in good health.

CDR3 amino acids: CASSLEARGLTNEKLFF. The DNA of the CDR3 is TGTGCCAGCAGTTTAGAGGCCAGGGGGCTGACTAATGAAAAACTGTTTTTT. The chain has TRBV28 and TRBJ1-4; 8 nucleotides align to TRBD1. Trimming cost V 2 bases and J 2 bases; bases outside gene matches: 7. The germline V gene has CDR1 MDHEN and CDR2 SYDVKM. This CDR3 is 17 amino acids long.

This clonotype has only a few counts. The chain has TRBV27 and TRBJ1-1; 7 bases map to TRBD1. V dropped 3 bases and J dropped 7; count of bases not matched to a gene: 5. Germline CDR1 MNHEY, CDR2 SMNVEV (reference sequence). CDR3 length: 13 residues. The CDR3: CASSFSGQVEAFF. Written as DNA, the CDR3 is TGTGCCAGCAGTTTCTCTGGACAGGTTGAAGCTTTCTTT.

The chain links TRBV14 to TRBJ1-1; possibly TRBD1 for D (6 bases). Trimming shortened V by 0 bases and J by 1 base, and 12 bases separated the two germline ends. CDR1 and CDR2 from the germline V gene are SGHDN and FVKESK. This CDR3 has 16 residues. This CDR3 is CASSQDRQVPNTEAFF. The DNA of the CDR3 is TGTGCCAGCAGCCAAGATAGACAGGTTCCGAACACTGAAGCTTTCTTT.

This clonotype was picked up many times. The CDR3: CSAGGARKNYGYTF. CDR3 in DNA: TGCAGTGCTGGGGGGGCGAGGAAGAACTATGGCTACACCTTC. This sequence joins TRBV20-1 and TRBJ1-2, with a weak D call TRBD1 (6 bases). V shed 5 bases and J shed 2 bases, with 15 bases lying between them. In germline, CDR1 is DFQATT, CDR2 SNEGSKA (reference sequence). CDR3 length: 14 residues.

This clonotype was counted many times. The CDR3 DNA is TGTGCCAGCAGCTTGATGGGTGGCTATGGCTACACCTTC. It yields the protein CASSLMGGYGYTF. The V gene is TRBV5-8, the J gene TRBJ1-2, with D unresolved. The CDR3 consists of 13 residues. Per the germline V gene, CDR1 is SGHTS and CDR2 is YDEGEE. The ends were cut back, 1 base at V and 4 bases at J, with 8 bases in the middle.

This clonotype was observed a handful of times. V and J are TRBV6-4 and TRBJ2-5; perhaps TRBD1 as D (5 bases). Germline-derived CDR1 and CDR2 are MRHNA and SNTAGT. The CDR3 length is 14 residues. Deletions cut 3 bases from V and 4 bases from J, with 12 bases between. The CDR3 DNA is TGTGCCAGCAGTGAAATAGAGCAGGGAGAGACCCAGTACTTC. Its protein is CASSEIEQGETQYF.

The V gene is TRBV20-1, the J gene TRBJ2-1; tentatively, D is TRBD1 (5 bases). Germline values: CDR1 DFQATT, CDR2 SNEGSKA (reference sequence). Trimming pared 4 bases from V and 7 bases from J, leaving 11 bases between. The CDR3 is 12 amino acids. The CDR3 is CSAIKQDNEQFF. CDR3 in DNA: TGCAGTGCTATAAAACAGGATAATGAGCAGTTCTTC.

A single count supports this clonotype. The chain employs TRBV28 and TRBJ2-1; a weak D match, TRBD1 (5 bases). Trimming removed 1 base from V and 8 bases from J, with 15 bases in between. Looked up from germline, CDR1 is MDHEN and CDR2 is SYDVKM. There are 15 residues in the CDR3. The CDR3 loop is CASSLFRTRSDEQFF. The CDR3 bases are TGTGCCAGCAGTTTATTTCGGACAAGGTCCGATGAGCAGTTCTTC.

This clonotype was seen a few times. J is TRBJ1-4 and V is TRBV7-9; maybe TRBD1 (5 bases). The germline V and J ends were trimmed by 3 bases and 8 bases, with 13 bases remaining between them. CDR3 length: 14 amino acids. Germline assignment: CDR1 SEHNR and CDR2 FQNEAQ (reference sequence). The DNA of the CDR3 is TGTGCCAGCAGCTTGACAGTGGGTGGCGAAAAACTGTTTTTT. Protein product: CASSLTVGGEKLFF.

The sample holds a few counts of this clonotype. The chain employs TRBV7-2 and TRBJ2-3; TRBD2 agrees at 10 bases. The CDR3 length is 15 residues. V lost 5 bases, J lost 8 bases, and 10 bases stayed unmatched. The germline gives CDR1 SGHTA, CDR2 FQGNSA. CDR3 coding DNA: TGTGCCAGCAGCCGTAGCGGGGGGCGGGTGGGTACGCAGTATTTT. It yields the protein CASSRSGGRVGTQYF.

This clonotype appeared a few times. V gene TRBV29-1 combines with J gene TRBJ2-5, with D perhaps matching TRBD2 (6 bases). The CDR3 contains 12 residues. Germline V gene lookup returns CDR1 SQVTM and CDR2 ANQGSEA. V lost 0 bases to trimming and J lost 4 bases, with 6 bases between them. CDR3 sequence reads: CSVEEAGETQYF. In DNA, the CDR3 is TGCAGCGTTGAAGAAGCGGGAGAGACCCAGTACTTC.

This clonotype has a handful of counts. The rearrangement links TRBV20-1 to TRBJ2-1; TRBD2 aligns across 8 bases. Per germline, CDR1 DFQATT and CDR2 SNEGSKA (reference sequence). The CDR3 has 16 amino acids. V shed 3 bases, J shed 7 bases, and the junction held 14 bases outside the gene matches. The CDR3 is CSASSSRTSGVNEQFF. CDR3 sequence (DNA): TGCAGTGCTAGCTCCTCCCGAACTAGCGGTGTAAATGAGCAGTTCTTC.

This clonotype has more than one count but fewer than ten. The V call is TRBV21-1, the J call TRBJ2-5; the table's TRBD2 call for D was not verified on the DNA. TRBV21-1 is marked as a pseudogene. The CDR3 is made up of 14 amino acids. CDR3 sequence: CASSKEGSAETQYF. CDR3 in DNA: TGTGCCAGCAGCAAAGAGGGTAGCGCAGAGACCCAGTACTTC.

V and J are TRBV27 and TRBJ1-2; no clear D. CDR3 length: 13 amino acids. The germline CDR1 and CDR2 sequences are MNHEY and SMNVEV (reference sequence). V gave up 4 bases and J gave up 2 bases, with 8 bases separating them. The CDR3 DNA sequence: TGTGCCAGCAGTTACGCTCTGAACTATGGCTACACCTTC. Its translation: CASSYALNYGYTF.

With respect to this clonotype: It may be a read error: a sequence one base away is much more abundant. The chain couples TRBV6-5 to TRBJ2-1; a possible D gene is TRBD2 (6 bases). Germline V gene data show CDR1 as MNHEY and CDR2 as SVGAGI. The CDR3 extends over 14 amino acids. Deletions cut 0 bases from V and 5 bases from J, with 8 bases between. The CDR3 region is CASSYSTSDNEQFF. The CDR3 DNA is TGTGCCAGCAGTTACTCGACTAGTGACAATGAGCAGTTCTTC.

Of note for this clonotype: The CDR3 does not close with the conserved phenylalanine or tryptophan, likely indicating a read error. V gene TRBV6-6 combines with J gene TRBJ2-5; a weak D match, TRBD2 (5 bases). This CDR3 spans 15 amino acids. Germline V gives CDR1 MNHNY, CDR2 SVGAGI (reference sequence). Trimming removed 0 bases from V and 3 bases from J, with 11 bases in between. The DNA of the CDR3 is TGTGCCAGCAGTTACTCCTTGACGAGGGAAGAGACCCAGTACTAC. Encoded protein: CASSYSLTREETQYY.

This clonotype showed up just a few times. V usage is TRBV3-1 and J usage is TRBJ2-7; no firm D call. The V gene's germline CDR1 is LGHDT and CDR2 YNNKEL (reference sequence). CDR3 size: 15 residues. Trimming cost V 4 bases and J 0 bases, with 13 bases left between them. In DNA form, the CDR3 reads TGTGCCAGCAGCCCAACGTTAAGCGACTCCTACGAGCAGTACTTC. Translating it yields CASSPTLSDSYEQYF.

J is TRBJ1-6 and V is TRBV11-2; TRBD1 agrees at 7 bases. Germline V gene sequence: CDR1 SGHAT, CDR2 FQNNGV. CDR3 length: 16 amino acids. Trimming removed 5 bases from V and 6 bases from J; junction bases left unmatched: 10. The CDR3 DNA reads as TGTGCCAGCAGCGCACACCCGGGACAGCCTAATTCACCCCTCCACTTT. Translation gives CASSAHPGQPNSPLHF. Complete variable domain (other parts from reference TRBV11-2 and TRBJ1-6): EAGVAQSPRYKIIEKRQSVAFWCNPISGHATLYWYQQILGQGPKLLIQFQNNGVVDDSQLPKDRFSAERLKGVDSTLKIQPAKLEDSAVYLCASSAHPGQPNSPLHFGNGTRLTVT.

The J gene is TRBJ2-7, the V gene TRBV12-3 or TRBV12-4, with 7 bases that match TRBD1. J gave up 5 bases and V 4 bases, and 11 bases lay outside the gene matches. The CDR3 length is 15 residues. The CDR3 spells CASSSRVAGGNEQYF. As DNA, the CDR3 is TGTGCCAGCAGTTCCCGTGTGGCAGGGGGAAACGAGCAGTACTTC.

The gene calls are TRBV28 and TRBJ1-2; D unresolved. CDR1 MDHEN and CDR2 SYDVKM come from the germline V gene. This CDR3 has 15 amino acids. Trimming removed 2 bases at V and 1 base at J, with 11 bases between. The CDR3 bases are TGTGCCAGCAGTTTACCCCAGGCCTATAACTATGGCTACACCTTC. Protein sequence: CASSLPQAYNYGYTF.